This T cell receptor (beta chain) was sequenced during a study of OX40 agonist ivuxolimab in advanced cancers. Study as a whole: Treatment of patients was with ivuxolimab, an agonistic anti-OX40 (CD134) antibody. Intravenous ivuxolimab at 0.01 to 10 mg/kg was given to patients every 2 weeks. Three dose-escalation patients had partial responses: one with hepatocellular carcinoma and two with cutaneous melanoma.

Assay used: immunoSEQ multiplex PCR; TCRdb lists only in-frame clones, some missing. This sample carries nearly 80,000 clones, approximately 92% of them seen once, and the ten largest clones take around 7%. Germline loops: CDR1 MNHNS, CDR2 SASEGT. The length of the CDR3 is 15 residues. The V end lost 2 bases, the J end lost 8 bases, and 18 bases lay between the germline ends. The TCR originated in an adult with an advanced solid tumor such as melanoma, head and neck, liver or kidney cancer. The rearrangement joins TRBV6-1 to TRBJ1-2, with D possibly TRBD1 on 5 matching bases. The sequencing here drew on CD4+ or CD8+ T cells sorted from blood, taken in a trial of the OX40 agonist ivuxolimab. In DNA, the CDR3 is TGTGCCAGCAGTGAAACCTCTGGCAGGGCTGAAGGCTACACCTTC. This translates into CASSETSGRAEGYTF.